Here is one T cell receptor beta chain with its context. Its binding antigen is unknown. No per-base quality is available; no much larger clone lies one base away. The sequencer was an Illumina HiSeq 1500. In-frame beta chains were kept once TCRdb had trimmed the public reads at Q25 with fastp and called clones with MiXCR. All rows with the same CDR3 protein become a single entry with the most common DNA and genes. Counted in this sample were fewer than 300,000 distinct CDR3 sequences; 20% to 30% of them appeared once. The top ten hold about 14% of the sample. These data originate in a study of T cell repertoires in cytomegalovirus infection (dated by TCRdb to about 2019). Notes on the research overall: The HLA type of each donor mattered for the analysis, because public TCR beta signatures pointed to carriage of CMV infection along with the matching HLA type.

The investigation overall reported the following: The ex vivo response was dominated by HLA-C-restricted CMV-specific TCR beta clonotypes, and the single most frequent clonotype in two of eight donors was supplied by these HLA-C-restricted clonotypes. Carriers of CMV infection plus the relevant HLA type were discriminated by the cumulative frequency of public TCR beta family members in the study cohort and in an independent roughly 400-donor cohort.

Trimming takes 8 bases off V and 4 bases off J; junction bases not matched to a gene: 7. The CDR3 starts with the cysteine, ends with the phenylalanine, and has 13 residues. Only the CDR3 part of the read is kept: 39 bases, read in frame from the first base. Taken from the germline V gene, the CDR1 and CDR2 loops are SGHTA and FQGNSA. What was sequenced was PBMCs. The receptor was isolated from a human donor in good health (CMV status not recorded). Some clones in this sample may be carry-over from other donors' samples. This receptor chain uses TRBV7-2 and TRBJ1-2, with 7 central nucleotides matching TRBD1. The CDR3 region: CASGHGTAYGYTF. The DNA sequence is TGTGCCAGCGGGCACGGGACAGCCTATGGCTACACCTTC.